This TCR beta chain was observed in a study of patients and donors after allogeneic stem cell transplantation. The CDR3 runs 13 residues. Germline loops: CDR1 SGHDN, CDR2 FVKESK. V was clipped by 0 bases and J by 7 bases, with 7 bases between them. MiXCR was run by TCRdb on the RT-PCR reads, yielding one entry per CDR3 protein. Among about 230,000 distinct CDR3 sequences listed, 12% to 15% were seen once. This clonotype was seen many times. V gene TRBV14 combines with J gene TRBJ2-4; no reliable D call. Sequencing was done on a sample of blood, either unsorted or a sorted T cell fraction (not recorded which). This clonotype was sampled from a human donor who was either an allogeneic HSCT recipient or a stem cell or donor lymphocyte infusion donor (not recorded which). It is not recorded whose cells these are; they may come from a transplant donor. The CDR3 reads CASSQDLTNIQYF. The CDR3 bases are TGTGCCAGCAGCCAAGATCTAACTAACATTCAGTACTTC.